This T cell receptor beta chain is from a study of glioma-infiltrating T cells after dendritic cell vaccination. Whole-study context: Patients received autologous tumor lysate-pulsed dendritic cell vaccination between about 2003 and 2012. Study results and limitations: Longer survival after dendritic cell vaccination followed higher pretreatment TIL content.

V lost 3 bases and J lost 6; bases outside the gene matches: 10. Germline V gene data show CDR1 as SGHAT and CDR2 as FQNNGV. CDR3 length: 15 residues. Primers: 60 V beta forward and 13 J beta reverse. Profiled with immunoSEQ multiplex PCR; TCRdb holds only in-frame clones, not every one. The profile shows 100,000 or so clones, under 90% of them singletons. The table lists this clone with a count of one. What it binds is unknown. No glioblastoma patient carried an isocitrate dehydrogenase mutation. J is TRBJ2-7 and V is TRBV11-2, with 8 positions matching TRBD2. The TCR was taken from a human donor with glioblastoma. This sample comprised blood, obtained before dendritic cell vaccination. The chain's CDR3 is CASSFSSGSESEQYF. In DNA form, the CDR3 reads TGTGCCAGCAGCTTTTCCAGCGGGAGTGAGTCCGAGCAGTACTTC.